This TCR beta chain derives from a study of T cell repertoires in cytomegalovirus infection. About the study: Used in the study were CMV epitopes, some recently identified and HLA-C-restricted, others well-studied and HLA-B-restricted.

Note on this clonotype: The antigen is undetermined.

TCRdb redid the calling of the reads with MiXCR, one entry per CDR3 protein. The sample has under 95,000 distinct CDR3 sequences; around 49% are singletons. Points from the study as a whole: HLA-C-restricted CMV clonotypes gave the most frequent clonotype in two of eight donors.

V lost 5 bases to trimming and J lost 0 bases; unmatched junction nucleotides: 7. CDR3 length equals 16 residues. Germline values: CDR1 SEHNR, CDR2 FQNEAQ (reference sequence). The starting material was CD8+ T cells from cultured PBMCs, obtained from culture after CMV antigen stimulation. The rearrangement uses TRBV7-9 and TRBJ2-1; TRBD1 aligns across 7 bases. The receptor comes from a human donor in good health (CMV status not recorded). Some clones in this sample may be carry-over from other donors' samples. CDR3 protein: CASSRPDRSSYNEQFF. The CDR3 DNA sequence: TGTGCCAGCAGCCGACCGGACAGGAGCTCCTACAATGAGCAGTTCTTC.